Shown below are 18 T cell receptor beta chains from a single sample sequenced in a study of cytomegalovirus exposure and HLA in healthy donors (dated by TCRdb to about 2017). The library came from the immunoSEQ multiplex PCR assay. The multiplex PCR relied on a mix of 60 forward primers for TCR Vbeta segments and 13 reverse primers for TCR Jbeta segments. Held by TCRdb, this immuneACCESS table contains in-frame sequences only and omits some clones. Under half of the omission traces to an unresolved V gene where checked; the cause of the rest is unknown. Recorded for this sample are 200,000 to 300,000 clones; 82% of them occurred a single time. The ten largest clones represent around 5.4% of the sample. Sequenced input: PBMCs. These receptors were collected from a woman aged 40 to 50 in good health and CMV-seropositive.

About this clone itself: Within the sample, other DNA sequences also encode this same CDR3. This chain uses TRBV13 with TRBJ2-1; D may be TRBD2 (5 bases). CDR3 length equals 13 residues. Germline V gives CDR1 PRHDT, CDR2 FYEKMQ (reference sequence). The V and J ends lost 3 bases and 5 bases respectively, with 8 bases between them. The CDR3 region is CASSFLGDNEQFF. The CDR3 DNA is TGTGCCAGCAGCTTCTTGGGAGACAATGAGCAGTTCTTC.

The chain combines TRBV6-1 with TRBJ1-1, with 10 bases aligning to TRBD1. The V segment lost 7 bases and the J segment 6 bases; nucleotides outside the gene matches: 5. CDR1 MNHNS and CDR2 SASEGT come from the germline V gene. The CDR3 contains 13 residues. As DNA, the CDR3 is TGTGCCAGCACGCCAGGGACAGGGGCTGAAGCTTTCTTT. Its protein is CASTPGTGAEAFF.

J is TRBJ2-1 and V is TRBV6-1; TRBD2 is a possible D gene (5 bases). CDR3 length: 13 amino acids. Germline lookup yields CDR1 MNHNS and CDR2 SASEGT. Trimming removed 6 bases at V and 2 bases at J, with 8 bases between. The CDR3 coding sequence is TGTGCCAGCAGCCTCGGGACCTACAATGAGCAGTTCTTC. It yields the protein CASSLGTYNEQFF.

The chain couples TRBV10-3 to TRBJ1-1, with D possibly TRBD1 on 6 matching bases. The CDR3 runs to 18 residues. Germline loops: CDR1 ENHRY, CDR2 SYGVKD. Trimming left V 8 bases short and J 0 bases short, with 25 bases between. In DNA, the CDR3 is TGTGCCATCGAGAGGTATACGGGACATAAATATTTGAACACTGAAGCTTTCTTT. This gives the protein CAIERYTGHKYLNTEAFF.

This clone occurred a few times. The chain combines TRBV2 with TRBJ1-2; TRBD1 might be the D (5 bases). CDR3 length: 15 residues. V was clipped by 4 bases and J by 8 bases, with 20 bases between them. Germline assignment: CDR1 SNHLY and CDR2 FYNNEI. In DNA form, the CDR3 reads TGTGCCAGCAGTGTTATCCAGGGCGAAAAAAGAGGCTACACCTTC. The encoded protein is CASSVIQGEKRGYTF. Using reference TRBV2 and TRBJ1-2 for the parts outside the CDR3, the full variable domain is EPEVTQTPSHQVTQMGQEVILRCVPISNHLYFYWYRQILGQKVEFLVSFYNNEISEKSEIFDDQFSVERPDGSNFTLKIRSTKLEDSAMYFCASSVIQGEKRGYTFGSGTRLTVV.

V gene TRBV19 combines with J gene TRBJ2-2; 7 bases line up with TRBD2. This CDR3 contains 17 residues. Trimming took 1 base from V and 2 from J; bases not matched to a gene: 7. Germline V lookup: CDR1 LNHDA, CDR2 SQIVND (reference sequence). The CDR3 DNA follows: TGTGCCAGTAGTATAGGAGGGCTAGCGGTTAACACCGGGGAGCTGTTTTTT. Encoded protein: CASSIGGLAVNTGELFF.

Concerning this clone: One junction end does not reproduce the germline sequence, and a read error may be involved. V is TRBV7-9 and J is TRBJ1-2; 7 bases are shared with TRBD1. The CDR3 has 14 amino acids. The germline V gene has CDR1 SEHNR and CDR2 FQNEAQ (reference sequence). The CDR3 is CSSSPGGGADGYTF. CDR3 bases: TGTTCCAGCAGCCCCGGAGGGGGCGCGGATGGCTACACCTTC.

This chain joins TRBV5-4 and TRBJ1-4; TRBD1 matches at 7 bases. The CDR3 length is 15 residues. V dropped 0 bases and J dropped 4; count of bases not matched to a gene: 3. Looked up from germline, CDR1 is SGHNT and CDR2 is YYREEE (reference sequence). CDR3 sequence: CASSLGRGINEKLFF. The CDR3 coding sequence is TGTGCCAGCAGCTTGGGCAGGGGGATTAATGAAAAACTGTTTTTT.

The chain joins TRBV4-2 to TRBJ2-5; 8 bases are a match to TRBD1. This CDR3 comprises 15 residues. Trimming cost V 4 bases and J 1 base; bases outside gene matches: 5. Germline CDR1 reads LGHNA; CDR2 reads YNFKEQ. DNA of the CDR3: TGTGCCAGCAGCCCCCGGACAGGGCTCCAAGAGACCCAGTACTTC. It translates to CASSPRTGLQETQYF.

This clone has just a few counts. The rearrangement uses TRBV7-6 and TRBJ2-3; the D is unclear. Trimming stripped 3 bases from V and 2 bases from J, with 18 bases between. The CDR3 totals 17 residues. Germline V lookup: CDR1 SGHVS, CDR2 FNYEAQ. The DNA of the CDR3 is TGTGCCAGCAGCTTCATTGCTGGGCCCGCTATCACAGATACGCAGTATTTT. Its translation is CASSFIAGPAITDTQYF.

The rearrangement uses TRBV30 and TRBJ2-2; D is undetermined. This CDR3 is 14 amino acids long. V shed 0 bases and J shed 4 bases, with 9 bases lying between them. Per germline, CDR1 GTSNPN and CDR2 SVGIG (reference sequence). CDR3 nucleotide sequence: TGTGCCTGGAGTGTCAACCGGGTCACCGGGGAGCTGTTTTTT. Its protein product is CAWSVNRVTGELFF.

The CDR3 coding sequence is TGTGCCAGTAGTATAGGGCACCAGGGGTATGAGCAGTTCTTC. This gives the protein CASSIGHQGYEQFF. The V and J genes are TRBV19 and TRBJ2-1, with D perhaps matching TRBD1 (6 bases). V dropped 1 base and J dropped 8 bases, with 12 bases sitting between them. Germline V CDR1 and CDR2: LNHDA, SQIVND (reference sequence). This CDR3 spans 14 amino acids.

This clone appeared a few times. The chain carries TRBV5-8 and TRBJ1-1; D not certain. Trimming left V 0 bases short and J 7 bases short, with 7 bases between. Germline V gives CDR1 SGHTS, CDR2 YDEGEE. The CDR3 contains 12 residues. CDR3 coding DNA: TGTGCCAGCAGCTTGGACGGTGGTGAAGCTTTCTTT. Protein: CASSLDGGEAFF.

This sequence joins TRBV5-8 and TRBJ1-1, with 7 bases matching TRBD1. The CDR3 consists of 18 residues. Trimming took 3 bases from V and 1 from J; bases not matched to a gene: 15. From germline, CDR1 is SGHTS and CDR2 YDEGEE. The CDR3 spells CASSWDSDTSYRNTEAFF. The CDR3 DNA is TGTGCCAGCAGCTGGGACAGCGATACAAGTTACAGGAACACTGAAGCTTTCTTT.

The V and J genes are TRBV25-1 and TRBJ2-7; 8 bases align to TRBD1. From germline, CDR1 is MGHDK and CDR2 SYGVNS. The CDR3 is 14 amino acids. V dropped 5 bases and J dropped 1; count of bases not matched to a gene: 4. In DNA form, the CDR3 reads TGTGCCAGCAGTCCTGGACAGGGTTCCTACGAGCAGTACTTC. Encoded protein: CASSPGQGSYEQYF.

For this clone: In the same sample, other DNA sequences code for this CDR3. The J gene is TRBJ2-7, the V gene TRBV4-1; 7 bases are shared with TRBD1. The germline gives CDR1 MGHRA, CDR2 YSYEKL. This CDR3 contains 14 residues. The J segment lost 2 bases and the V segment lost 4 bases, leaving 5 bases of the junction unmatched. This CDR3 reads CASSLTGPTYEQYF. The CDR3, as DNA: TGCGCCAGCAGCCTGACAGGGCCGACCTACGAGCAGTACTTC.

Only a few counts were recorded for this clone. This chain joins TRBV7-9 and TRBJ1-4; a possible D gene is TRBD1 (6 bases). This CDR3 is 19 amino acids long. Trimming removed 5 bases from V and 0 bases from J, with 22 bases in between. Germline CDR1 reads SEHNR; CDR2 reads FQNEAQ (reference sequence). The CDR3 DNA follows: TGTGCCAGCAGCCCGGGGGGGGCCATCGGGGGATCAACTAATGAAAAACTGTTTTTT. Its protein product is CASSPGGAIGGSTNEKLFF.

The rearrangement joins TRBV5-1 to TRBJ1-1; D not certain. Germline V gene data show CDR1 as SGHRS and CDR2 as YFSETQ. The germline V and J ends were trimmed by 0 bases and 0 bases, with 6 bases remaining between them. The CDR3 runs 14 residues. CDR3 amino acids: CASSLERVNTEAFF. The CDR3 coding sequence is TGCGCCAGCAGCTTGGAACGGGTGAACACTGAAGCTTTCTTT.